This T cell receptor beta chain is from a study of Graves' ophthalmopathy and Graves' hyperthyroidism. Across the whole study: Before any treatment, peripheral blood was taken at the initial diagnosis.

Trimming stripped 5 bases from V and 1 base from J, with 12 bases between. The CDR3 covers 14 residues. Investigators amplified TCR beta CDR3 regions from RNA transcripts. The first round was an RT-PCR with HTBI primers, and the second round was a multiplex PCR. TCRdb re-called the multiplex PCR reads through MiXCR, storing one row per CDR3 protein. Seen here are around 470,000 distinct CDR3 sequences, roughly an eighth observed once, and the top ten hold around 9.8%. Orbital computed tomography and thyroid ultrasound, along with TRAb, serum thyroxine and clinical symptoms, underpinned diagnosis. This clonotype appeared many times.

This chain uses TRBV12-3 or TRBV12-4 with TRBJ2-7, with unresolved D. The sequenced material came from blood. This sequence originates from a woman in her twenties or thirties with Graves' ophthalmopathy. The CDR3 DNA reads TGTGCCAGCAGTCTCACGACGGGTTCCTACGAGCAGTACTTC. This encodes CASSLTTGSYEQYF.